This T cell receptor beta chain was identified in a study of PD-1 blockade in mismatch repair-deficient tumors. Turning to the study itself: Patients had about a dozen mismatch repair-deficient cancer types and were previously treated and progressing. General study results and limits: Rapid post-treatment expansion, then contraction, generally preceding radiologic response, marked tumor-resident clones.

The assay was immunoSEQ multiplex PCR, and TCRdb's table has in-frame clones only and misses some. The sample carries about 15,000 clones, less than 85% recorded once. The germline gives CDR1 SGHVS, CDR2 FQNEAQ. After removal of 5 bases from V and 4 bases from J, the junction contained 9 bases not matched to a gene. The CDR3 spans 16 residues. Regarding time point: roughly ten-day in vitro stimulation with candidate neoantigen peptide 5. Seven ELISpot-reactive neoantigen peptides each drove an approximately eleven-day in vitro stimulation. A no-peptide control culture served as baseline for clone fold changes. As to this clone: Its specificity is unknown.

This TCR was recovered from an adult with mismatch repair-deficient cancer. V and J are TRBV7-8 and TRBJ1-2; 11 positions agree with TRBD1. This specimen consisted of cells cultured in vitro, obtained from a patient treated with pembrolizumab. CDR3 amino acids: CASSPRSGTGGYGYTF. The CDR3 DNA reads TGTGCCAGCAGCCCCAGATCCGGGACAGGGGGCTATGGCTACACCTTC. The full variable domain, with the rest looked up from reference TRBV7-8 and TRBJ1-2, is GAGVSQSPRYKVAKRGQDVALRCDPISGHVSLFWYQQALGQGPEFLTYFQNEAQLDKSGLPSDRFFAERPEGSVSTLKIQRTQQEDSAVYLCASSPRSGTGGYGYTFGSGTRLTVV.